The 3 T cell receptor beta chains below all came from one sample that was sequenced in a study of T cells in localized non-small cell lung cancer. Method: immunoSEQ multiplex PCR; TCRdb's copy keeps in-frame clones and lacks some. Of 2,800 or so clones in the sample, over 25% were seen once. The sequencing here drew on lung tumor tissue, taken before any cancer treatment. The receptors derive from a woman aged 40-75 years with stage III lung adenocarcinoma.

By share of the sample, this clone is large. This rearrangement joins TRBV4-1 to TRBJ2-2; D perhaps matches TRBD1 (6 bases). Germline V CDR1 and CDR2: MGHRA, YSYEKL. V lost 4 bases to trimming and J lost 8 bases, with 11 bases between them. CDR3 size: 13 residues. The chain's CDR3 is CASSPDRMGELFF. DNA for the CDR3: TGCGCCAGCAGCCCTGACAGGATGGGGGAGCTGTTTTTT.

This clone has a handful of counts. In the same sample, other DNA sequences code for this CDR3. The rearrangement links TRBV18 to TRBJ1-2; a weak D match, TRBD1 (6 bases). The CDR3 consists of 13 residues. V was shortened by 3 bases and J by 8 bases, with 13 bases between the two germline ends. Germline assignment: CDR1 KGHSH and CDR2 LQKENI. The CDR3 reads CASSPSRGDGYTF. CDR3 nucleotide sequence: TGTGCCAGCTCACCGAGCAGGGGAGACGGCTACACCTTC.

CDR3 nucleotides: TGTGCCAGCTCACCCACGGGCGTCCACGGGGAGCTGTTTTTT. Protein: CASSPTGVHGELFF. The chain combines TRBV18 with TRBJ2-2; D is unresolved. CDR3 size: 14 residues. Per the germline V gene, CDR1 is KGHSH and CDR2 is LQKENI. V dropped 3 bases and J dropped 7 bases, with 12 bases sitting between them.